The 32 T cell receptor beta chains reported below all come from one sample, sequenced in a study of control samples from healthy donors and cancer patients. The data were produced by immunoSEQ multiplex PCR, yet TCRdb's version contains in-frame clones alone and is incomplete. The sample records more than 95,000 clones, over 85% being singletons. The material sequenced was blood. These receptor sequences come from a man between 18 and 35 years old in good health.

The chain employs TRBV7-9 and TRBJ2-1; D possibly corresponds to TRBD1 (6 bases). The V and J ends lost 4 bases and 4 bases respectively, with 17 bases between them. Germline assignment: CDR1 SEHNR and CDR2 FQNEAQ (reference sequence). This CDR3 is 16 amino acids long. DNA for the CDR3: TGTGCCAGCAGCTCATACCGGGACACCCGATACAATGAGCAGTTCTTC. It specifies CASSSYRDTRYNEQFF. Variable domain in full (rest from reference TRBV7-9 and TRBJ2-1): DTGVSQNPRHKITKRGQNVTFRCDPISEHNRLYWYRQTLGQGPEFLTYFQNEAQLEKSRLLSDRFSAERPKGSFSTLEIQRTEQGDSAMYLCASSSYRDTRYNEQFFGPGTRLTVL.

The rearrangement uses TRBV4-1 and TRBJ1-1; 9 bases fit TRBD1. The V and J ends lost 4 bases and 5 bases, in that order; junction bases with no gene match: 8. Germline CDR1 reads MGHRA; CDR2 reads YSYEKL. CDR3 size: 15 residues. The CDR3, as DNA: TGCGCCAGCAGCCTGGGACAGGGAACCCTTACTGAAGCTTTCTTT. Its translation is CASSLGQGTLTEAFF.

Of note for this clone: It is unclear where the CDR3 begins or ends on the DNA, so no DNA is shown, and the CDR3 is as TCRdb lists it. This rearrangement joins TRBV11-2 to TRBJ2-2; the table's TRBD1 call for D was not verified on the DNA. Both ends counted, the CDR3 spans 17 residues. Germline V lookup: CDR1 SGHAT, CDR2 FQNNGV. CDR3 residues: CASSFGPGQRVLGELFF.

The chain links TRBV6-4 to TRBJ2-1; D is uncertain. This CDR3 region has 15 residues. Trimming left V 0 bases short and J 6 bases short, with 12 bases between. Germline V CDR1 and CDR2: MRHNA, SNTAGT. The CDR3 spells CASSDSIGQGNEQFF. The DNA of the CDR3 is TGTGCCAGCAGTGACTCGATAGGGCAAGGCAATGAGCAGTTCTTC.

V gene TRBV12-3 or TRBV12-4 combines with J gene TRBJ1-2; D gene ambiguous. There are 12 residues in the CDR3. V lost 7 bases and J 4 bases, leaving 10 bases between the germline ends. For the CDR3, the DNA is TGTGCCAGCACCGCTCTCGGCTATGGCTACACCTTC. Translating gives CASTALGYGYTF.

The DNA for the CDR3 is TGTGCCACCCACCCAGGGGAGGCGAATCAGCCCCAGCATTTT. It codes for CATHPGEANQPQHF. The chain uses TRBV6-4 and TRBJ1-5, with D perhaps TRBD1 (6 bases). The V gene's germline CDR1 is MRHNA and CDR2 SNTAGT. With 10 bases removed from V and 4 bases from J, the gap between germline ends came to 17 bases. The CDR3 has 14 amino acids.

The chain is built from TRBV24-1 and TRBJ2-1, with 12 positions matching TRBD2. The CDR3 has 14 residues. Germline trimming cut 9 bases from V and 5 bases from J; bases unmatched to any gene: 4. In germline, CDR1 is KGHDR, CDR2 SFDVKD. CDR3 residues: CATRGLAGNNEQFF. The CDR3 DNA reads as TGTGCCACCCGGGGACTAGCGGGTAACAATGAGCAGTTCTTC.

The genes are TRBV4-2 and TRBJ1-2, with D perhaps matching TRBD1 (5 bases). The germline gives CDR1 LGHNA, CDR2 YNFKEQ. The CDR3 loop spans 15 amino acids. Trimming stripped 1 base from V and 4 bases from J, with 13 bases between. CDR3 loop: CASSQALGRTYGYTF. CDR3 sequence (DNA): TGTGCCAGCAGCCAAGCGCTGGGACGGACCTATGGCTACACCTTC.

The chain employs TRBV5-1 and TRBJ1-1; D is possibly TRBD1 (6 bases). The CDR3 loop spans 14 amino acids. Trimming pared 5 bases from V and 6 bases from J, leaving 17 bases between. CDR1 is SGHRS and CDR2 is YFSETQ in the germline V gene. CDR3 protein: CASSPLGGRSEAFF. The CDR3 DNA sequence: TGCGCCAGCAGTCCCCTGGGGGGCAGGTCTGAAGCTTTCTTT.

The chain combines TRBV13 with TRBJ2-3; the match to TRBD1 covers 7 bases. The CDR3 extends over 17 amino acids. The germline gives CDR1 PRHDT, CDR2 FYEKMQ (reference sequence). The V gene end was trimmed by 2 bases and the J gene end by 1 base; junction bases not matched to a gene: 9. CDR3 coding DNA: TGTGCCAGCAGCTTAAAACCTCAGGGGGATGGCACAGATACGCAGTATTTT. Encoded protein: CASSLKPQGDGTDTQYF.

This chain links TRBV7-9 with TRBJ2-1; 11 bases are a match to TRBD2. Germline CDR1 SEHNR, CDR2 FQNEAQ (reference sequence). The V gene end was trimmed by 1 base and the J gene end by 7 bases; junction bases not matched to a gene: 12. This CDR3 has 18 amino acids. CDR3 DNA: TGTGCCAGCAGCTTAGTATGGTTAGCGGGGGGGCCTGAGAATGAGCAGTTCTTC. Residues: CASSLVWLAGGPENEQFF.

The V call is TRBV13, the J call TRBJ2-1; D unclear. The ends were cut back, 4 bases at V and 5 bases at J, with 9 bases in the middle. This CDR3 region has 13 residues. Germline CDR1 PRHDT, CDR2 FYEKMQ (reference sequence). CDR3 region: CASSWPDDNEQFF. CDR3 in DNA: TGTGCCAGCAGCTGGCCGGATGACAATGAGCAGTTCTTC.

Details on this clone: Different DNA sequences within this sample yield the same CDR3. This chain joins TRBV6-5 and TRBJ2-7; unclear D gene. The CDR3 runs 14 residues. The germline V and J ends were trimmed by 0 bases and 2 bases, with 8 bases remaining between them. Germline V gene lookup returns CDR1 MNHEY and CDR2 SVGAGI. This CDR3 is CASSYSLGPYEQYF. In nucleotides, the CDR3 is TGTGCCAGCAGTTACTCGCTCGGTCCCTACGAGCAGTACTTC.

V and J are TRBV11-3 and TRBJ2-7; D call uncertain. Germline CDR1 SGHNT, CDR2 YENEEA. The V and J ends lost 5 bases and 2 bases respectively, with 16 bases between them. The CDR3 runs to 15 residues. CDR3 bases: TGTGCCAGCAGCCCGAAAGTGTGTCTGCCCTACGAGCAGTACTTC. This codes for CASSPKVCLPYEQYF. Full variable domain (missing parts from reference TRBV11-3 and TRBJ2-7): EAGVVQSPRYKIIEKKQPVAFWCNPISGHNTLYWYLQNLGQGPELLIRYENEEAVDDSQLPKDRFSAERLKGVDSTLKIQPAELGDSAVYLCASSPKVCLPYEQYFGPGTRLTVT.

The V call is TRBV7-2, the J call TRBJ2-7; possible D gene TRBD2, 6 bases. The germline V and J ends were trimmed by 0 bases and 2 bases, with 14 bases remaining between them. The germline CDR1 and CDR2 sequences are SGHTA and FQGNSA. The CDR3 loop spans 16 amino acids. CDR3 amino acids: CASSLAAGTHTYEQYF. CDR3 nucleotide sequence: TGTGCCAGCAGCTTAGCCGCCGGGACTCACACCTACGAGCAGTACTTC.

The chain combines TRBV19 with TRBJ1-2, with no clear D. Germline lookup yields CDR1 LNHDA and CDR2 SQIVND (reference sequence). V was pared by 5 bases and J by 5 bases, with 12 bases between. The CDR3 covers 13 residues. CDR3 DNA sequence: TGTGCCAGTAGTCGCGGGTTCCTGTATGGCTACACCTTC. This translates into CASSRGFLYGYTF.

This clone was detected once. The J gene is TRBJ1-1, the V gene TRBV4-2; no clear D. Per the germline V gene, CDR1 is LGHNA and CDR2 is YNFKEQ. Trimming stripped 0 bases from V and 0 bases from J, with 14 bases between. The CDR3 contains 17 residues. CDR3 sequence reads: CASSQDRFKSMNTEAFF. In DNA form, the CDR3 reads TGTGCCAGCAGCCAAGACCGGTTTAAATCTATGAACACTGAAGCTTTCTTT.

The V call is TRBV20-1, the J call TRBJ2-7; 8 nucleotides align to TRBD2. V was clipped by 3 bases and J by 2 bases; unmatched bases: 6. The germline gives CDR1 DFQATT, CDR2 SNEGSKA (reference sequence). The CDR3 totals 14 residues. CDR3: CSASLGLGAYEQYF. As DNA, the CDR3 is TGCAGTGCTAGTCTGGGACTAGGAGCCTACGAGCAGTACTTC.

V is TRBV30 and J is TRBJ2-3, with 9 bases that match TRBD2. The V and J ends lost 2 bases and 5 bases, in that order; junction bases with no gene match: 14. Germline CDR1 reads GTSNPN; CDR2 reads SVGIG (reference sequence). This CDR3 spans 17 amino acids. The CDR3 spells CAWSSGGRAVFRDTQYF. DNA of the CDR3: TGTGCCTGGAGTTCCGGCGGGAGGGCCGTATTTAGAGATACGCAGTATTTT.

This clone was recorded a few times. This rearrangement joins TRBV30 to TRBJ2-7; TRBD1 matches 7 bases. Germline CDR1 reads GTSNPN; CDR2 reads SVGIG (reference sequence). Unmatched junction bases numbered 16, after V lost 8 bases and J lost 12 bases. CDR3 length equals 12 residues. CDR3 DNA sequence: TGTGCCATTAGACAGGGCCTCCAAGTAACGTACTTC. Encoded protein: CAIRQGLQVTYF.

For this clone: Other nucleotide sequences from this sample produce the same CDR3. V and J are TRBV6-5 and TRBJ1-2; D is undetermined. The CDR3 sequence is 13 residues long. CDR1 is MNHEY, CDR2 SVGAGI, per germline. Trimming stripped 2 bases from V and 2 bases from J, with 6 bases between. In nucleotides, the CDR3 is TGTGCCAGCAGTTACGAGGGCAACTATGGCTACACCTTC. This encodes CASSYEGNYGYTF.

The chain employs TRBV13 and TRBJ1-1; TRBD1 might be the D (5 bases). The germline V gene has CDR1 PRHDT and CDR2 FYEKMQ (reference sequence). The CDR3 runs to 17 residues. The ends were cut back, 1 base at V and 2 bases at J, with 17 bases in the middle. The CDR3 loop is CASSLDLAGRPNTEAFF. The CDR3 DNA follows: TGTGCCAGCAGCTTAGATCTCGCAGGGAGGCCTAACACTGAAGCTTTCTTT.

The rearrangement uses TRBV5-1 and TRBJ1-5; D uncertain. The CDR3 covers 13 residues. With 5 bases removed from V and 5 bases from J, the gap between germline ends came to 11 bases. In germline, CDR1 is SGHRS, CDR2 YFSETQ. CDR3 amino acids: CASRFDVDQPQHF. Here the CDR3 DNA reads TGCGCCAGCAGATTTGACGTCGATCAGCCCCAGCATTTT.

V and J are TRBV6-9 and TRBJ2-5; 8 nucleotides match TRBD2. The CDR3 sequence is 18 residues long. Germline V gene data show CDR1 as MNHGY and CDR2 as SVAAGI. The J segment lost 2 bases and the V segment lost 2 bases, leaving 13 bases of the junction unmatched. CDR3 protein: CASSYPIPFGGGQETQYF. CDR3 DNA sequence: TGTGCCAGCAGTTATCCAATTCCTTTCGGGGGGGGGCAAGAGACCCAGTACTTC.

This clone has a single count. V usage is TRBV6-5 and J usage is TRBJ1-2, with TRBD1 as a possible D gene (5 bases). Trimming cost V 8 bases and J 8 bases, with 21 bases left between them. Germline CDR1 reads MNHEY; CDR2 reads SVGAGI. The CDR3 covers 14 residues. CDR3 nucleotides: TGTGCCAGCTCGACCGGGACCGGACGAGAGGGCTACACCTTC. Its protein is CASSTGTGREGYTF.

This chain connects TRBV6-5 to TRBJ2-5, with 7 nucleotides matching TRBD1. The CDR3 contains 13 residues. CDR1 and CDR2 from the germline V gene are MNHEY and SVGAGI. The ends lost 6 bases at V and 1 base at J; junction bases unmatched: 2. CDR3 in amino acids: CASSGTAQETQYF. The CDR3 DNA is TGTGCCAGCAGCGGGACAGCCCAAGAGACCCAGTACTTC.

This chain links TRBV4-2 with TRBJ1-4; 10 bases match TRBD1. CDR1 and CDR2 (germline): LGHNA, YNFKEQ. J was trimmed by 5 bases and V by 1 base; bases with no gene match: 4. The CDR3 runs 16 residues. The CDR3 nucleotides read TGTGCCAGCAGCCAAGCGGAGGGACAGGGGAATGAAAAACTGTTTTTT. It encodes CASSQAEGQGNEKLFF.

This sequence joins TRBV3-1 (or the pseudogene TRBV3-2) and TRBJ2-1; 7 positions agree with TRBD2. V lost 2 bases and J lost 5; bases outside the gene matches: 18. Germline V CDR1 and CDR2: LGHDT, YNNKEL (reference sequence). The CDR3 has 19 residues. The DNA of the CDR3 is TGTGCCAGCAGCCAAAGGGGCCCGTTGGTGCGGGAGACCCACAATGAGCAGTTCTTC. It translates to CASSQRGPLVRETHNEQFF.

J is TRBJ2-1 and V is TRBV6-1; no clear D. V lost 1 base and J 8 bases, leaving 15 bases between the germline ends. Germline V gene data show CDR1 as MNHNS and CDR2 as SASEGT. The CDR3 totals 15 residues. The CDR3 loop reads CASSEEGRSIDEQFF. CDR3 bases: TGTGCCAGCAGTGAAGAGGGCAGGTCAATTGATGAGCAGTTCTTC.

The genes are TRBV7-9 and TRBJ2-7, with TRBD2 matching over 7 bases. The length of the CDR3 is 16 residues. V lost 4 bases, J lost 2 bases, and 11 bases stayed unmatched. The germline gives CDR1 SEHNR, CDR2 FQNEAQ (reference sequence). CDR3 amino acids: CASSSNSLATPYEQYF. In nucleotides, the CDR3 is TGTGCCAGCAGCTCGAACTCACTAGCGACGCCCTACGAGCAGTACTTC.

The chain is built from TRBV15 and TRBJ2-1; D perhaps matches TRBD1 (5 bases). V was shortened by 8 bases and J by 7 bases, with 21 bases between the two germline ends. CDR1 is LNHNV, CDR2 YYDKDF, per germline (reference sequence). The CDR3 sequence is 15 residues long. CDR3 nucleotide sequence: TGTGCCACCCAGGGTTGGATGGGGCCTATGAATGAGCAGTTCTTC. Its protein is CATQGWMGPMNEQFF.

This chain uses TRBV5-6 with TRBJ1-5; 7 nucleotides agree with TRBD1. The germline gives CDR1 SGHDT, CDR2 YYEEEE. Trimming removed 5 bases from V and 6 bases from J; junction bases left unmatched: 14. The CDR3 loop spans 16 amino acids. The CDR3 coding sequence is TGTGCCAGCAGTTTTCGTTCGACAGGGTCGGGTCAGCCCCAGCATTTT. This translates into CASSFRSTGSGQPQHF.